What follows are 25 T cell receptor beta chains derived from one specimen sequenced in a study of blood T cell repertoires in COVID-19. Some clones are missing from TCRdb's copy, which holds only in-frame ones; the method was immunoSEQ multiplex PCR. The sample shows some 250,000 clones, around 80% of them seen only once. The material sequenced was peripheral blood. These receptor sequences come from a man aged 40-50 years with acute or convalescent COVID-19.

The V call is TRBV27, the J call TRBJ2-1, with TRBD2 identical over 11 bases. The CDR3 covers 14 residues. V shed 8 bases, J shed 3 bases, and the junction held 3 bases outside the gene matches. Looked up from germline, CDR1 is MNHEY and CDR2 is SMNVEV (reference sequence). CDR3 protein: CASGTSGSYNEQFF. DNA for the CDR3: TGTGCCAGCGGGACTAGCGGAAGCTACAATGAGCAGTTCTTC.

The V and J genes are TRBV19 and TRBJ2-7; 9 bases map to TRBD1. The CDR3 spans 14 residues. CDR1 LNHDA and CDR2 SQIVND come from the germline V gene (reference sequence). V lost 3 bases to trimming and J lost 6 bases; unmatched junction nucleotides: 6. This CDR3 is CASSMQQGATEQYF. Here the CDR3 DNA reads TGTGCCAGTAGTATGCAACAGGGGGCGACCGAGCAGTACTTC.

This rearrangement joins TRBV27 to TRBJ2-1; 10 nucleotides align to TRBD2. Germline V gene lookup returns CDR1 MNHEY and CDR2 SMNVEV (reference sequence). CDR3 size: 15 residues. Germline trimming cut 3 bases from V and 9 bases from J; bases unmatched to any gene: 8. CDR3 region: CASSFWSGRASEQFF. Written as DNA, the CDR3 is TGTGCCAGCAGTTTTTGGAGCGGGAGGGCCTCTGAGCAGTTCTTC.

This clone was recorded a few times. The chain carries TRBV29-1 and TRBJ2-2; TRBD2 is a possible D gene (6 bases). The CDR3 covers 12 residues. Trimming removed 5 bases from V and 7 bases from J, with 11 bases in between. Germline lookup yields CDR1 SQVTM and CDR2 ANQGSEA. CDR3 residues: CSVSWRVGELFF. The CDR3 DNA reads TGCAGCGTTAGCTGGAGGGTCGGGGAGCTGTTTTTT.

The chain has TRBV7-9 and TRBJ1-2; D gene uncertain. This CDR3 comprises 12 residues. V was cut by 3 bases and J by 8 bases, with 10 bases left in between. Germline CDR1 SEHNR, CDR2 FQNEAQ (reference sequence). The CDR3 DNA is TGTGCCAGCAGCTTTACTCAGGCCGGCTACACCTTC. Its translation is CASSFTQAGYTF. Combining the CDR3 with reference TRBV7-9 and TRBJ1-2 gives the whole variable domain DTGVSQNPRHKITKRGQNVTFRCDPISEHNRLYWYRQTLGQGPEFLTYFQNEAQLEKSRLLSDRFSAERPKGSFSTLEIQRTEQGDSAMYLCASSFTQAGYTFGSGTRLTVV.

The DNA for the CDR3 is TGTGCCAGCAGCCCTATTGGACAGGGCGCGTATGGCTACACCTTC. Translating gives CASSPIGQGAYGYTF. The rearrangement uses TRBV7-2 and TRBJ1-2; 8 nucleotides match TRBD1. CDR3 length: 15 amino acids. V dropped 5 bases and J dropped 5; count of bases not matched to a gene: 10. Per germline, CDR1 SGHTA and CDR2 FQGNSA.

The genes are TRBV9 and TRBJ1-2, with D perhaps matching TRBD1 (6 bases). V was trimmed by 0 bases and J by 6 bases, leaving 21 bases between them. From germline, CDR1 is SGDLS and CDR2 YYNGEE. This CDR3 contains 17 residues. The CDR3 DNA is TGTGCCAGCAGCGTAGAGGGGGTATCGCTGGGGCGAGATGGCTACACCTTC. This sequence encodes CASSVEGVSLGRDGYTF.

J is TRBJ2-7 and V is TRBV13; D unresolved. V was pared by 5 bases and J by 6 bases, with 11 bases between. Germline V CDR1 and CDR2: PRHDT, FYEKMQ (reference sequence). The CDR3 totals 12 residues. CDR3 amino acids: CASSTQSGEQYF. The CDR3, as DNA: TGTGCCAGCAGCACCCAATCGGGCGAGCAGTACTTC.

V gene TRBV13 combines with J gene TRBJ1-1; D might be TRBD1 (5 bases). This CDR3 region has 15 residues. V lost 5 bases, J lost 0 bases, and 13 bases lay in between. Germline V lookup: CDR1 PRHDT, CDR2 FYEKMQ (reference sequence). Written as DNA, the CDR3 is TGTGCCAGCAGCCCGGGGGACCGCATGAACACTGAAGCTTTCTTT. Protein sequence: CASSPGDRMNTEAFF. Looking up the rest from reference TRBV13 and TRBJ1-1 gives the full variable domain: AAGVIQSPRHLIKEKRETATLKCYPIPRHDTVYWYQQGPGQDPQFLISFYEKMQSDKGSIPDRFSAQQFSDYHSELNMSSLELGDSALYFCASSPGDRMNTEAFFGQGTRLTVV.

The V call is TRBV15, the J call TRBJ2-1; a weak D match, TRBD1 (6 bases). This CDR3 has 15 residues. Germline CDR1 reads LNHNV; CDR2 reads YYDKDF (reference sequence). V lost 0 bases and J 3 bases, leaving 9 bases between the germline ends. The CDR3 coding sequence is TGTGCCACCAGCAGAGAGCAGGGGTACTACAATGAGCAGTTCTTC. Protein product: CATSREQGYYNEQFF.

This clone was found once. V usage is TRBV5-1 and J usage is TRBJ2-5, with TRBD2 as a possible D gene (5 bases). V was pared by 0 bases and J by 7 bases, with 10 bases between. Germline V gives CDR1 SGHRS, CDR2 YFSETQ. The CDR3 is 13 amino acids. CDR3 loop: CASSLVLGGTQYF. The DNA for the CDR3 is TGCGCCAGCAGCTTGGTGTTAGGAGGGACCCAGTACTTC.

The DNA of the CDR3 is TGTGCCAGTAGTGCCCAGTCCTCTGGGGCCAACGTCCTGACTTTC. Translation gives CASSAQSSGANVLTF. V is TRBV19 and J is TRBJ2-6, with D unresolved. The CDR3 has 15 residues. V lost 5 bases and J lost 0, with 8 bases in between. Germline CDR1 and CDR2: LNHDA and SQIVND (reference sequence).

The chain links TRBV6-7 to TRBJ2-7; D might be TRBD2 (6 bases). TRBV6-7 is an ORF, with its function uncertain. With 7 bases removed from V and 3 bases from J, the gap between germline ends came to 19 bases. This CDR3 has 15 amino acids. CDR3: CASMGLVDRIYEQYF. The DNA of the CDR3 is TGTGCCAGCATGGGACTGGTGGATAGGATCTACGAGCAGTACTTC.

J is TRBJ2-1 and V is TRBV29-1; TRBD1 matches at 9 bases. Germline CDR1 and CDR2: SQVTM and ANQGSEA. The V and J ends lost 7 bases and 0 bases, in that order; junction bases with no gene match: 7. This CDR3 region has 15 residues. CDR3: CSARETGGSYNEQFF. The CDR3 DNA reads as TGCAGCGCAAGAGAGACAGGGGGCTCCTACAATGAGCAGTTCTTC.

This clone was seen once. The V call is TRBV7-2, the J call TRBJ1-5; D unresolved. Germline V gives CDR1 SGHTA, CDR2 FQGNSA. V was trimmed by 5 bases and J by 5 bases, leaving 16 bases between them. This CDR3 region has 15 residues. The CDR3 bases are TGTGCCAGCAGCCTGGAGACTGAGGTTTATCAGCCCCAGCATTTT. It codes for CASSLETEVYQPQHF.

The V and J genes are TRBV19 and TRBJ1-5; possibly TRBD1 for D (6 bases). This CDR3 spans 15 amino acids. V was clipped by 1 base and J by 2 bases, with 9 bases between them. The V gene's germline CDR1 is LNHDA and CDR2 SQIVND (reference sequence). The CDR3 here is CASSIGQVGNQPQHF. In DNA form, the CDR3 reads TGTGCCAGTAGTATAGGACAGGTAGGCAATCAGCCCCAGCATTTT.

The rearrangement joins TRBV2 to TRBJ1-6, with D perhaps TRBD1 (6 bases). The V end was cut by 8 bases, the J end by 9 bases, with 17 bases between. Per the germline V gene, CDR1 is SNHLY and CDR2 is FYNNEI. The CDR3 is made up of 14 amino acids. The CDR3 region is CASGRGQLGSPLHF. The DNA for the CDR3 is TGTGCCAGCGGGAGAGGACAGCTCGGTTCACCCCTCCACTTT.

The chain has TRBV7-9 and TRBJ2-5; D not certain. V was cut by 4 bases and J by 2 bases, with 5 bases left in between. Germline V gene data show CDR1 as SEHNR and CDR2 as FQNEAQ (reference sequence). The CDR3 spans 12 residues. The CDR3 DNA is TGTGCCAGCAGCTCGTCTCAAGAGACCCAGTACTTC. Protein product: CASSSSQETQYF.

CDR3 in DNA: TGTGCCAGCTCACCGTCGCCCCTGGAGATGAATACGCAGTATTTT. Protein: CASSPSPLEMNTQYF. V and J are TRBV18 and TRBJ2-3; D gene uncertain. The CDR3 contains 15 residues. Germline values: CDR1 KGHSH, CDR2 LQKENI. Deletions cut 3 bases from V and 7 bases from J, with 17 bases between.

The chain has TRBV5-1 and TRBJ2-7; D remains ambiguous. Trimming took off 0 bases at V and 0 bases at J, with 7 bases between the two ends. The length of the CDR3 is 14 residues. Germline CDR1 is SGHRS and CDR2 is YFSETQ. Written as DNA, the CDR3 is TGCGCCAGCAGCTTGGATACGGTCTCCTACGAGCAGTACTTC. It yields the protein CASSLDTVSYEQYF.

The chain has TRBV18 and TRBJ2-7; no reliable D call. The germline V gene has CDR1 KGHSH and CDR2 LQKENI. The CDR3 consists of 15 residues. V was trimmed by 2 bases and J by 2 bases, leaving 13 bases between them. The CDR3 loop reads CASSPSNTRPYEQYF. The CDR3 DNA is TGTGCCAGCTCACCATCTAATACTCGTCCCTACGAGCAGTACTTC.

The V gene is TRBV19, the J gene TRBJ2-5; D is undetermined. The V and J ends lost 8 bases and 5 bases respectively, with 12 bases between them. CDR1 is LNHDA, CDR2 SQIVND, per germline (reference sequence). This CDR3 contains 12 residues. CDR3 loop: CASGSGWETQYF. In DNA form, the CDR3 reads TGTGCCAGTGGGTCCGGGTGGGAGACCCAGTACTTC.

The J gene is TRBJ1-3, the V gene TRBV24-1; D unclear. The CDR3 totals 16 residues. The germline V gene has CDR1 KGHDR and CDR2 SFDVKD. The V end lost 9 bases, the J end lost 3 bases, and 20 bases lay between the germline ends. The DNA for the CDR3 is TGTGCCACCGCCAACCGGGAACTGAATTTTGGAAACACCATATATTTT. It encodes CATANRELNFGNTIYF.

This chain links TRBV30 with TRBJ1-4, with 9 bases identical to TRBD1. Looked up from germline, CDR1 is GTSNPN and CDR2 is SVGIG (reference sequence). This CDR3 has 15 residues. The ends lost 0 bases at V and 8 bases at J; junction bases unmatched: 7. CDR3 sequence reads: CAWSVRGQGREKLFF. CDR3 DNA: TGTGCCTGGAGTGTACGGGGACAGGGAAGGGAAAAACTGTTTTTT. The complete variable domain, with remaining parts taken from reference TRBV30 and TRBJ1-4, reads SQTIHQWPATLVQPVGSPLSLECTVEGTSNPNLYWYRQAAGRGLQLLFYSVGIGQISSEVPQNLSASRPQDRQFILSSKKLLLSDSGFYLCAWSVRGQGREKLFFGSGTQLSVL.

This clone was found once. The V and J genes are TRBV5-8 and TRBJ1-5; 8 nucleotides match TRBD1. Per germline, CDR1 SGHTS and CDR2 YDEGEE. Trimming cost V 0 bases and J 4 bases; bases outside gene matches: 3. The CDR3 runs to 15 residues. The CDR3 here is CASSLEGQENQPQHF. The CDR3 coding sequence is TGTGCCAGCAGCTTGGAGGGACAGGAGAATCAGCCCCAGCATTTT.